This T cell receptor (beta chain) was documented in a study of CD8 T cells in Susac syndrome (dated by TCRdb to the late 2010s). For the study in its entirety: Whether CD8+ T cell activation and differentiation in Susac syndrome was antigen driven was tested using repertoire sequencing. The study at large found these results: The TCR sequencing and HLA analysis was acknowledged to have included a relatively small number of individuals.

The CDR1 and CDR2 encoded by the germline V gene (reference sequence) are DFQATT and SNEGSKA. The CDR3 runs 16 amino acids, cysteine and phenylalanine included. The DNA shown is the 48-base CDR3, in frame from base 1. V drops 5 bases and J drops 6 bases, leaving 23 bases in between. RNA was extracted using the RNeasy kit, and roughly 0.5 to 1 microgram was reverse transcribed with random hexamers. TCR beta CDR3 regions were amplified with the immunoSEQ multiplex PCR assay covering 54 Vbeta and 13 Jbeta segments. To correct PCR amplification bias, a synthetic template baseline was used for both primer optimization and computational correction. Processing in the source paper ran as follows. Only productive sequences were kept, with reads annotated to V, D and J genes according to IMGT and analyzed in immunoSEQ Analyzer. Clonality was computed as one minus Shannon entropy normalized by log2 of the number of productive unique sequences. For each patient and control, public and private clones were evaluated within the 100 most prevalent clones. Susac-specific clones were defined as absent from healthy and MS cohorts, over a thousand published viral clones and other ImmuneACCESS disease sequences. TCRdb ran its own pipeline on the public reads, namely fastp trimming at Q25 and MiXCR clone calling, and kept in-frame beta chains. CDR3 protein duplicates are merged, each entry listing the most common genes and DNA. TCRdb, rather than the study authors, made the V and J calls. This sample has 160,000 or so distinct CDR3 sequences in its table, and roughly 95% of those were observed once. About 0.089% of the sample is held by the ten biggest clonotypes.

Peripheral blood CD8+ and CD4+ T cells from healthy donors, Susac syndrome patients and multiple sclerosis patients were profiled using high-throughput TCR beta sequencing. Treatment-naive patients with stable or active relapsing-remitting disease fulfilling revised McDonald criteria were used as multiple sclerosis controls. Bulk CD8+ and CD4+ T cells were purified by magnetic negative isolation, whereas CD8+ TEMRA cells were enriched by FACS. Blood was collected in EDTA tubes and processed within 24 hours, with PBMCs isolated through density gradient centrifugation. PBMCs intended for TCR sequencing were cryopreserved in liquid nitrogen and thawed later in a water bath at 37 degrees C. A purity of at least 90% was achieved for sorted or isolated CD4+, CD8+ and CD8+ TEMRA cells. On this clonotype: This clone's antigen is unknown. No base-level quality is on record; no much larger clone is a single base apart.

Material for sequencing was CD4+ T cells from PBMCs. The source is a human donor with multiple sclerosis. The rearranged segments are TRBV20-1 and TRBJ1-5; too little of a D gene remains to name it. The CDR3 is CSALKASGLYSQPQHF. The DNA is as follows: TGCAGTGCTCTGAAGGCTTCGGGTCTTTACAGTCAGCCCCAGCATTTT.